The rows below give T cell receptor beta chains drawn from one sample of a study of blood T cell repertoires in COVID-19. The assay was immunoSEQ multiplex PCR, and TCRdb's table has in-frame clones only and misses some. The sample has roughly 48,000 clones, approximately 89% seen once; the top ten hold around 30%. The source material was peripheral blood. These receptors all come from a woman at least 80 years old with acute or convalescent COVID-19. CDR3s include the opening cysteine and the closing phenylalanine or tryptophan. The D gene is left open where the match is weak. Size is stated for part of the rows, as once, few or many counts, or as a class when the clone is expanded.

d_gene	v_gene	j_gene	abundance	CDR3nt	CDR3aa
TRBD1	TRBV3-1/TRBV3-2	TRBJ1-1	.	TGTGCCAGCAGCGGACAGGGGGGGATTGAAGCTTTCTTT	CASSGQGGIEAFF
TRBD1	TRBV19	TRBJ1-5	.	TGTGCCAGTAGGTTACAGGGGAATAGCAATCAGCCCCAGCATTTT	CASRLQGNSNQPQHF
.	TRBV6-5	TRBJ2-5	.	TGTGCCAGCACTTCCGGCGGGGCGTTTGAGACCCAGTACTTC	CASTSGGAFETQYF
.	TRBV12-3/TRBV12-4	TRBJ1-2	.	TGTGCCAGCAGACTAACTTATGGCTACACCTTC	CASRLTYGYTF
TRBD1	TRBV18	TRBJ1-3	few	TGTGCCAGCTCCCCAAGACAGGGGGATGCCATATATTTT	CASSPRQGDAIYF
.	TRBV3-1/TRBV3-2	TRBJ1-1	.	TGTGCCAGCAGCCCAACGGGGAGATTTGTTTTCTTT	CASSPTGRFVFF
TRBD1	TRBV5-1	TRBJ1-1	once	TGCGCCAGCAGCCCCTGGGGGACAGGGAACACTGAAGCTTTCTTT	CASSPWGTGNTEAFF
TRBD1	TRBV2	TRBJ2-6	.	TGTGCCAGCAGTGTCCTTGCAGGGGGCGGGTACTCCGGGGCCAACGTCCTGACTTTC	CASSVLAGGGYSGANVLTF
TRBD1	TRBV19	TRBJ1-2	.	TGTGCCAGTAGTATAGATTACCGACAGGGAAGCTACACCTTC	CASSIDYRQGSYTF
.	TRBV19	TRBJ2-3	.	TGTGCCAGTAGTAGCGAGTATACGCAGTATTTT	CASSSEYTQYF
.	TRBV11-2	TRBJ2-6	.	TGTGCCAGCAGCTGGTTGGGGGCCTCACACTCTGGGGCCAACGTCCTGACTTTC	CASSWLGASHSGANVLTF
TRBD2	TRBV6-5	TRBJ2-3	.	TGTGCCAGCAGACGAGCGGGGGTATCAGATACGCAGTATTTT	CASRRAGVSDTQYF
.	TRBV14	TRBJ2-5	once	TGTGCCAGCAGCCAAGTGAGGGAGACCCAGTACTTC	CASSQVRETQYF
.	TRBV30	TRBJ1-1	.	TGTGCCTGGAGTCGGGGGAGGAACACTGAAGCTTTCTTT	CAWSRGRNTEAFF
TRBD2	TRBV10-3	TRBJ2-2	.	TGTGCCATCAGCGAGGGGAGGGGACGAAGCACCGGGGAGCTGTTTTTT	CAISEGRGRSTGELFF
TRBD1	TRBV18	TRBJ1-1	.	TGTGCCAGCTCACCACGGCAGGGGGACTCTGACACTGAAGCTTTCTTT	CASSPRQGDSDTEAFF
TRBD1	TRBV2	TRBJ1-4	.	TGTGCCAGCAGTGAGGACAGGGGGTTGGATGAAAAACTGTTTTTT	CASSEDRGLDEKLFF
TRBD1	TRBV11-2	TRBJ2-1	.	TGTGCCAGCAGCTTGGGACAGGGTAACAATGAGCAGTTCTTC	CASSLGQGNNEQFF
.	TRBV5-6	TRBJ1-5	.	TGTGCCAGCAGCTTGTGGGCAGAAGCAGCTTATAGCAATCAGCCCCAGCATTTT	CASSLWAEAAYSNQPQHF
.	TRBV5-4	TRBJ2-3	.	TGTGCCAGCAGTAGCGTGGGGAGCACAGATACGCAGTATTTT	CASSSVGSTDTQYF
TRBD1	TRBV5-1	TRBJ1-2	once	TGCGCCAGCAGCTTAGGGGACAGGAGCTATGGCTACACCTTC	CASSLGDRSYGYTF
TRBD1	TRBV7-8	TRBJ1-6	few	TGTGCCAGCAGCTTAGGACAGGGGGTAGGAAGTTCACCCCTCCACTTT	CASSLGQGVGSSPLHF
.	TRBV18	TRBJ2-2	.	TGTGCCAGCTCACCGGCGACAGGTTACACCGGGGAGCTGTTTTTT	CASSPATGYTGELFF
TRBD1	TRBV11-2	TRBJ1-1	.	TGTGCCAGCAGCCCCGCAGGGGGCGGCGGAGCTTTCTTT	CASSPAGGGGAFF
TRBD1	TRBV6-6	TRBJ1-6	.	TGTGCCAGCAGGCCCCAGGGGGATTCACCCCTCCACTTT	CASRPQGDSPLHF
.	TRBV11-2	TRBJ2-2	.	TGTGCCAGCGGGGAACAGGGAACGAACACCGGGGAGCTGTTTTTT	CASGEQGTNTGELFF
TRBD1	TRBV27	TRBJ1-4	.	TGTGCCAGCAGCCGACAGGGTGAGAATGAAAAACTGTTTTTT	CASSRQGENEKLFF
.	TRBV2	TRBJ2-7	.	TGTGCCAGCAGTGAAGATACAGCTACCTACGAGCAGTACTTC	CASSEDTATYEQYF
.	TRBV6-6	TRBJ1-2	few	TGTGCCAGCAGTCCGGACTTAGATCTGGGCTACACCTTC	CASSPDLDLGYTF
TRBD2	TRBV6-1	TRBJ2-7	.	TGTGCCAGCAGTGATTTGACTAGCGGGGGGCGAGCCTACGAGCAGTACTTC	CASSDLTSGGRAYEQYF
.	TRBV27	TRBJ2-1	.	TGTGCCAGCAGTCTCGATCGTCCTGAGAGGGATGAGCAGTTCTTC	CASSLDRPERDEQFF
.	TRBV10-1	TRBJ2-5	.	TGCGCCAGCAGTGAGACTAGTCGTCAAGAGACCCAGTACTTC	CASSETSRQETQYF
TRBD1	TRBV2	TRBJ1-4	.	TGTGCCAGCAGTGGACAGGGGGCTGTAGGTGAAAAACTGTTTTTT	CASSGQGAVGEKLFF
.	TRBV7-9	TRBJ2-2	.	TGTGCCAGCAGCTCGATAGCAGGGAAGACCGGGGAGCTGTTTTTT	CASSSIAGKTGELFF
TRBD1	TRBV6-2/TRBV6-3	TRBJ2-7	.	TGTGCCAGCAGCCAGACCGGGACAGGGTTCTACGAGCAGTACTTC	CASSQTGTGFYEQYF
TRBD2	TRBV11-2	TRBJ2-5	once	TGTGCCAGCAGCTTTAGCGGCAGCGGGGGGCACCAAGAGACCCAGTACTTC	CASSFSGSGGHQETQYF
TRBD2	TRBV5-1	TRBJ2-3	.	TGCGCCAGCAGCTCAGGACTAGCGGGTTCCACAGATACGCAGTATTTT	CASSSGLAGSTDTQYF
TRBD1	TRBV5-1	TRBJ1-4	.	TGCGCCAGCAGCGCTGGACAGGGAGGAGAAAAACTGTTTTTT	CASSAGQGGEKLFF
.	TRBV10-1	TRBJ2-2	.	TGCGCCAGCGGGAGACTAGCCGGGGAGCTGTTTTTT	CASGRLAGELFF
.	TRBV19	TRBJ1-1	.	TGTGCCAGTAGTCCACAGGGTAGGGAAGCTTTCTTT	CASSPQGREAFF
.	TRBV4-2	TRBJ1-4	.	TGTGCCAGCAGCCAAGAGATAGGGGTTGGGGGCGAAAAACTGTTTTTT	CASSQEIGVGGEKLFF
TRBD2	TRBV5-6	TRBJ2-1	.	TGTGCCAGCAGCCGGACGGCAGCGGGGGCCTCCTACAATGAGCAGTTCTTC	CASSRTAAGASYNEQFF
.	TRBV6-5	TRBJ2-5	once	TGTGCCAGCAGTAGGGGGCGGGGTATTGGGGAGACCCAGTACTTC	CASSRGRGIGETQYF
.	TRBV2	TRBJ2-5	.	TGTGCCAGCAGTGTATTCCAGGGAGGCCAAGAGACCCAGTACTTC	CASSVFQGGQETQYF
.	TRBV5-4	TRBJ2-2	.	TGTGCCAGCAGCAGTATCGACAGATCGAACACCGGGGAGCTGTTTTTT	CASSSIDRSNTGELFF
.	TRBV5-4	TRBJ2-2	.	TGTGCCAGCAGCTCTGTGACCGGGGAGCTGTTTTTT	CASSSVTGELFF
TRBD2	TRBV6-5	TRBJ2-2	once	TGTGCCGGTGCCGTTAGCGGGGCAAACACCGGGGAGCTGTTTTTT	CAGAVSGANTGELFF
.	TRBV5-1	TRBJ1-1	.	TGCGCCAGCAGCATAGAAGGACAGTCGAACACTGAAGCTTTCTTT	CASSIEGQSNTEAFF
TRBD1	TRBV2	TRBJ2-3	.	TGTGCCAGCACCCGGGACAGGGGCCCAGATACGCAGTATTTT	CASTRDRGPDTQYF
TRBD1	TRBV6-4	TRBJ2-5	.	TGTGCCAGCTCCAGGGACAGCCAAGAGACCCAGTACTTC	CASSRDSQETQYF